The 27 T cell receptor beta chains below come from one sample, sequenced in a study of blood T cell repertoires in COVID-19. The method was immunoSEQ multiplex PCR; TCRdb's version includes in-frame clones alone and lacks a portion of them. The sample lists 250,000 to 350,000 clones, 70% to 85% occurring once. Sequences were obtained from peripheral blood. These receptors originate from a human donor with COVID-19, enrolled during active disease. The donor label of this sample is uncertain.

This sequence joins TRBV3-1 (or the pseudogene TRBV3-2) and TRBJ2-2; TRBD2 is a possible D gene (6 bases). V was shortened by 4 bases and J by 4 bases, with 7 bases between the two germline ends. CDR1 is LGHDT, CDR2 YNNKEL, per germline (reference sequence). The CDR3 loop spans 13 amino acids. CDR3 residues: CASSLSGTGELFF. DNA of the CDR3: TGTGCCAGCAGCCTTAGCGGCACCGGGGAGCTGTTTTTT.

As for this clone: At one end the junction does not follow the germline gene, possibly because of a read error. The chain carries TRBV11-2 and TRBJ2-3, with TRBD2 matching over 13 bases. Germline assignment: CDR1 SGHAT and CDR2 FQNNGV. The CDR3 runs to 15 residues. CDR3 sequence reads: CASSSGLAGPETQYF. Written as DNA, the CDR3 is TGTGCCAGCAGCTCGGGACTAGCGGGACCAGAGACGCAGTATTTT.

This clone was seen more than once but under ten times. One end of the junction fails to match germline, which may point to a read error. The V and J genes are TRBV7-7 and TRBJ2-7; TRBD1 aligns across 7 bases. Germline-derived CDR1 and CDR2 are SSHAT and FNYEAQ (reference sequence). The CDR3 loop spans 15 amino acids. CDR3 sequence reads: CASSPWDSNLYEQYF. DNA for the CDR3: TGTGCTAGCAGCCCCTGGGACAGTAATTTGTACGAGCAGTACTTC. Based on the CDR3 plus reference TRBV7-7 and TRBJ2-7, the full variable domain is GAGVSQSPRYKVTKRGQDVTLRCDPISSHATLYWYQQALGQGPEFLTYFNYEAQPDKSGLPSDRFSAERPEGSISTLTIQRTEQRDSAMYRCASSPWDSNLYEQYFGPGTRLTVT.

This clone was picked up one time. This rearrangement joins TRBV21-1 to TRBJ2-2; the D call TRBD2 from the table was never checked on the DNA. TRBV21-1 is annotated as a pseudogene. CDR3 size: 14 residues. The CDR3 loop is CASGKGRDTGELFF. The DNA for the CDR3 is TGTGCCAGCGGGAAAGGGAGGGACACCGGGGAGCTGTTTTTT.

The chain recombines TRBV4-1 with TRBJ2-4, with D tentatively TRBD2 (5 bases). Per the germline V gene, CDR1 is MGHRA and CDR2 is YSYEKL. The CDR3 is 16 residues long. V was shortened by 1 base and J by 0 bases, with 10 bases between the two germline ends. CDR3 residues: CASSQGAAVAKNIQYF. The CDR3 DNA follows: TGCGCCAGCAGCCAAGGGGCAGCGGTAGCCAAAAACATTCAGTACTTC.

CDR3 protein: CASSLWVLGAGGYTF. The CDR3, as DNA: TGTGCCAGCAGTTTATGGGTCCTGGGCGCGGGGGGCTACACCTTC. V and J are TRBV28 and TRBJ1-2; D is uncertain. The CDR3 has 15 amino acids. With 0 bases removed from V and 8 bases from J, the gap between germline ends came to 16 bases. Germline V gene lookup returns CDR1 MDHEN and CDR2 SYDVKM.

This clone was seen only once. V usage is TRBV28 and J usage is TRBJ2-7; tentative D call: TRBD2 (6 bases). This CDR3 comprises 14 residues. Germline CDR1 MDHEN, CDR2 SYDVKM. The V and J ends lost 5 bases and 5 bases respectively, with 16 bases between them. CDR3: CASSPPEGWNEQYF. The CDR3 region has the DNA TGTGCCAGCAGTCCCCCGGAGGGGTGGAACGAGCAGTACTTC. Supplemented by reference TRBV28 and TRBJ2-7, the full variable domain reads DVKVTQSSRYLVKRTGEKVFLECVQDMDHENMFWYRQDPGLGLRLIYFSYDVKMKEKGDIPEGYSVSREKKERFSLILESASTNQTSMYLCASSPPEGWNEQYFGPGTRLTVT.

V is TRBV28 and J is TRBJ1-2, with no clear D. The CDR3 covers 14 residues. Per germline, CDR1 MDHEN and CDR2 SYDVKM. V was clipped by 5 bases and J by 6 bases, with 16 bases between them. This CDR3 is CASSAADSSDGYTF. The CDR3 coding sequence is TGTGCCAGCAGTGCGGCTGATTCTTCGGATGGCTACACCTTC.

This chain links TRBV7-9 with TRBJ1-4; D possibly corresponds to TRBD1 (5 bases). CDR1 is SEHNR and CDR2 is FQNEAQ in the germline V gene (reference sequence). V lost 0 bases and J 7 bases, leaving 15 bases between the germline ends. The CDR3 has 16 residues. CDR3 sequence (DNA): TGTGCCAGCAGCTTAGCCTCAGGAACAGGAGTTGAAAAACTGTTTTTT. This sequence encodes CASSLASGTGVEKLFF. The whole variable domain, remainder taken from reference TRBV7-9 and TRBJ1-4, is DTGVSQNPRHKITKRGQNVTFRCDPISEHNRLYWYRQTLGQGPEFLTYFQNEAQLEKSRLLSDRFSAERPKGSFSTLEIQRTEQGDSAMYLCASSLASGTGVEKLFFGSGTQLSVL.

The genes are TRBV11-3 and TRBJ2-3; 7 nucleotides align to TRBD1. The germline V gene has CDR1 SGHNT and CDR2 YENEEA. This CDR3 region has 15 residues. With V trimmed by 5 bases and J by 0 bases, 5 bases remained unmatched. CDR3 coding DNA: TGTGCCAGCAGCCTACAGGGACAGAGCACAGATACGCAGTATTTT. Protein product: CASSLQGQSTDTQYF. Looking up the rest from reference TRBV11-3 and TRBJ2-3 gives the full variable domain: EAGVVQSPRYKIIEKKQPVAFWCNPISGHNTLYWYLQNLGQGPELLIRYENEEAVDDSQLPKDRFSAERLKGVDSTLKIQPAELGDSAVYLCASSLQGQSTDTQYFGPGTRLTVL.

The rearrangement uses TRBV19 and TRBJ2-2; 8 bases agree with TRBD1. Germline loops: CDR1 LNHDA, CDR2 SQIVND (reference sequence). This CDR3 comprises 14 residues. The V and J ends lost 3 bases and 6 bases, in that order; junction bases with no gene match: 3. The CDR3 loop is CASSIQGAPGELFF. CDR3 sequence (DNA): TGTGCCAGTAGTATTCAGGGGGCTCCCGGGGAGCTGTTTTTT.

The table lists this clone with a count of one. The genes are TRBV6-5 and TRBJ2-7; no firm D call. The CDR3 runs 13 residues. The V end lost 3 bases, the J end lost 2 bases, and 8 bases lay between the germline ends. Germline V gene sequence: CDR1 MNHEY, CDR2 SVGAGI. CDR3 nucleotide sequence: TGTGCCAGCAGTTATTCTGTCGCCTACGAGCAGTACTTC. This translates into CASSYSVAYEQYF.

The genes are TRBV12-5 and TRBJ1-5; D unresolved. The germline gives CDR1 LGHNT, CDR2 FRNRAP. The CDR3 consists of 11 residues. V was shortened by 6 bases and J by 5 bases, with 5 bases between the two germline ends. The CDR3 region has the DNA TGTGCTAGTGGGTCCTATCAGCCCCAGCATTTT. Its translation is CASGSYQPQHF.

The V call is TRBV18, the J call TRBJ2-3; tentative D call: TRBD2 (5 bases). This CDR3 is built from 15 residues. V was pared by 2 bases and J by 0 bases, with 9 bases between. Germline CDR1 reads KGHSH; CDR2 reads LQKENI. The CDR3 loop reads CASSPVPGSTDTQYF. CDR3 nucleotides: TGTGCCAGCTCACCAGTCCCGGGGAGCACAGATACGCAGTATTTT.

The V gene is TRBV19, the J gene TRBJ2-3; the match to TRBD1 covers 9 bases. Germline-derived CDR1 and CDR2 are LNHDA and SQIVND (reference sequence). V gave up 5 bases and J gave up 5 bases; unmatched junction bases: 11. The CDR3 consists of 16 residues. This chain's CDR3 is CASSFRTGALGDTQYF. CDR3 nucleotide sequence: TGTGCCAGTAGTTTTCGGACAGGGGCCTTGGGAGATACGCAGTATTTT.

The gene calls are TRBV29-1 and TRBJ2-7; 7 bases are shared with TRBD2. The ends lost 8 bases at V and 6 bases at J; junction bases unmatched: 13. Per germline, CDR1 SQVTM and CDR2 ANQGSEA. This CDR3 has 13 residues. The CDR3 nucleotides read TGCAGCTTTTGCCTAGCGGCCCAATCCGAGCAGTACTTC. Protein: CSFCLAAQSEQYF.

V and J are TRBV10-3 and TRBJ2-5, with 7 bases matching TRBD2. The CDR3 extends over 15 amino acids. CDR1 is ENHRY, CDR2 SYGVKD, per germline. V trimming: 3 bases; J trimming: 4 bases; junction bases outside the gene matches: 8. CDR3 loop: CAISDWTRGAETQYF. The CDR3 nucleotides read TGTGCCATCAGTGACTGGACTAGGGGCGCAGAGACCCAGTACTTC.

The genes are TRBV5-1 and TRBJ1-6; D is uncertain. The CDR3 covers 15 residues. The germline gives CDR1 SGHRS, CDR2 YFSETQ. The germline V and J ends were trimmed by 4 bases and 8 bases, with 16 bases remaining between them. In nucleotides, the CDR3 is TGCGCCAGCAGCCCGACCCTCCGGCAGGATTCACCCCTCCACTTT. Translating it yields CASSPTLRQDSPLHF.

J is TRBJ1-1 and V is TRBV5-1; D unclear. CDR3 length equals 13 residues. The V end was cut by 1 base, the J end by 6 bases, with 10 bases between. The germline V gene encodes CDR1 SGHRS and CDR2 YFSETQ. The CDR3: CASSLSPTAEAFF. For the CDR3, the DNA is TGCGCCAGCAGCTTGAGCCCCACGGCTGAAGCTTTCTTT.

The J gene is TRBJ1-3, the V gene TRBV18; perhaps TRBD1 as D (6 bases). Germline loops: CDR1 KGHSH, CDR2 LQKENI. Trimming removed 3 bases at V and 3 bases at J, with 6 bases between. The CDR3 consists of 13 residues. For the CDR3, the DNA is TGTGCCAGCTCACCGGGACATGGAAACACCATATATTTT. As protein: CASSPGHGNTIYF.

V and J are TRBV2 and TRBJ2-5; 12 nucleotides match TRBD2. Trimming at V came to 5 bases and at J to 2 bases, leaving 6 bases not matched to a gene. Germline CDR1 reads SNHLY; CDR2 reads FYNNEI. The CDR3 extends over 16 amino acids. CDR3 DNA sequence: TGTGCCAGCAGTTCCCGCGGACTAGCGGGGCAAGAGACCCAGTACTTC. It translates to CASSSRGLAGQETQYF.

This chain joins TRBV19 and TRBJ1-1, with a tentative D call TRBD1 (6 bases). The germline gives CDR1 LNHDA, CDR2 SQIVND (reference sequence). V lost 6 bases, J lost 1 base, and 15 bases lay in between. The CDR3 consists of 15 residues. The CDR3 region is CASRNQGYGNTEAFF. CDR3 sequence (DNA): TGTGCCAGTAGAAATCAGGGGTACGGGAACACTGAAGCTTTCTTT.

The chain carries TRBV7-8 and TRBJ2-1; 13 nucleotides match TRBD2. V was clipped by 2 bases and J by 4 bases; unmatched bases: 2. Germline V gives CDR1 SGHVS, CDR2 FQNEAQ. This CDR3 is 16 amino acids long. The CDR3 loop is CASSLSLAGGYNEQFF. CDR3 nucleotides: TGTGCCAGCAGCTTATCACTAGCGGGAGGGTACAATGAGCAGTTCTTC.

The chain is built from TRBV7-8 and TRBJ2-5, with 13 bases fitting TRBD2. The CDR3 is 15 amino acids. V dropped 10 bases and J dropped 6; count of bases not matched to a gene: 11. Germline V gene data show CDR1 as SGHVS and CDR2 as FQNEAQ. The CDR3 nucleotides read TGTGCCATCGGACTAGCGGGAGAGCTTAGGAAGACCCAGTACTTC. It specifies CAIGLAGELRKTQYF.

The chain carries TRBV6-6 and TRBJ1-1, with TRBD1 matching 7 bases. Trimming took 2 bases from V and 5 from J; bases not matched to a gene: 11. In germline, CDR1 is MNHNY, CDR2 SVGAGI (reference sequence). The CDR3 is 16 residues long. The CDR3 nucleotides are TGTGCCAGCAGTTACGTCTTCGACAGGGTAAGGACTGAAGCTTTCTTT. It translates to CASSYVFDRVRTEAFF.

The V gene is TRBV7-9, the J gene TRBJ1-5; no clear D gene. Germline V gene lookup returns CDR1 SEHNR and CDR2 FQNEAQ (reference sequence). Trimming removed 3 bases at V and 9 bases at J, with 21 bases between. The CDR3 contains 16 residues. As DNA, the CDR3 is TGTGCCAGCAGCTTCAGTGTATCGGGTCGGATCCGGCCCCAGCATTTT. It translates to CASSFSVSGRIRPQHF. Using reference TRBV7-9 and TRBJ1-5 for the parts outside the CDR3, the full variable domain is DTGVSQNPRHKITKRGQNVTFRCDPISEHNRLYWYRQTLGQGPEFLTYFQNEAQLEKSRLLSDRFSAERPKGSFSTLEIQRTEQGDSAMYLCASSFSVSGRIRPQHFGDGTRLSIL.

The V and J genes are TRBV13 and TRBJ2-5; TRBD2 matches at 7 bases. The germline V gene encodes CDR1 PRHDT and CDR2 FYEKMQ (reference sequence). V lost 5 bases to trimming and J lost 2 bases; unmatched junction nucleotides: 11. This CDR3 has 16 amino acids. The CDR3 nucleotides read TGTGCCAGCAGCCCCTGGGGTGCTAGCGGACAAGAGACCCAGTACTTC. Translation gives CASSPWGASGQETQYF.